Listed below are T cell receptor beta chains from one sample, sequenced in a study of T cell responses to AZD1222 COVID-19 vaccine. Method: immunoSEQ multiplex PCR; TCRdb's copy keeps in-frame clones and lacks some. The data show around 140,000 clones, with about 92% seen just once and roughly an eighth held by the top ten. This material consisted of peripheral blood, taken after recovery from COVID-19. These receptors were obtained from an adult who had recovered from COVID-19. Each CDR3 is given without its conserved first and last residue.

V gene: TRBV28
CDR3 protein: ASSLNLAGGPDTQY

V gene: TRBV20-1
CDR3 protein: SASKRGPLGNTIY

V gene: TRBV10-3
CDR3 protein: AISDPDPQETQY

V gene: TRBV19
CDR3 protein: ASSKSGSQGDEQF

V gene: TRBV2
CDR3 protein: ASSNKVNTEAF

V gene: TRBV10-3
CDR3 protein: AISQGVGTGGANTQY

V gene: TRBV4-1
CDR3 protein: ASSGQGAGNTEAF

V gene: TRBV10-3
CDR3 protein: AISQGQGEQPQH

V gene: TRBV18
CDR3 protein: ASSPYGPPDSTDTQY

V gene: TRBV18
CDR3 protein: ASSPATSGRAQGGELF

V gene: TRBV6-6
CDR3 protein: ASSYLLPNEQY

V gene: TRBV12-3/TRBV12-4
CDR3 protein: ASSKELRQPQH

V gene: TRBV7-3
CDR3 protein: ASSLKGTVKQETQY

V gene: TRBV19
CDR3 protein: ASKPGLAWTGELF

V gene: TRBV7-8
CDR3 protein: ASSLAGTTRLNEQF

V gene: TRBV15
CDR3 protein: ATSGQGNQPQH

V gene: TRBV5-5
CDR3 protein: ASIFWGGRAYGQY

V gene: TRBV18
CDR3 protein: ASSPQTGAVMEQY

V gene: TRBV25-1
CDR3 protein: ASSRTGTNTEAF

V gene: TRBV11-2
CDR3 protein: ASSRRGLQETQY

V gene: TRBV27
CDR3 protein: ASSSRQGPPGQPQH

V gene: TRBV28
CDR3 protein: ASSLGLLNEQF

V gene: TRBV24-1
CDR3 protein: ATSDFGTLNTGELF

V gene: TRBV28
CDR3 protein: ASSLYVGNPDTQY

V gene: TRBV18
CDR3 protein: ASSHGQGYEKLF

V gene: TRBV19
CDR3 protein: ASSPPTRNTEAF

V gene: TRBV19
CDR3 protein: ASISSPSPGGGNQPQH

V gene: TRBV5-6
CDR3 protein: ASSPVGDEKLF

V gene: TRBV27
CDR3 protein: ASSPGTALYEQY

V gene: TRBV9
CDR3 protein: ASSAPRGRRINTEAF

V gene: TRBV18
CDR3 protein: ASSSNMGGYGYT

V gene: TRBV5-4
CDR3 protein: ASSTTGVGNEQF

V gene: TRBV27
CDR3 protein: ASSFSGRTPNSPLH

V gene: TRBV2
CDR3 protein: ASGLVSEQF

V gene: TRBV28
CDR3 protein: ASSSGQGSQGQH

V gene: TRBV7-3
CDR3 protein: ASSLSGNVNEKLF

V gene: TRBV9
CDR3 protein: ASAAGDEAF

V gene: TRBV30
CDR3 protein: AWSQGQPNTEAF

V gene: TRBV7-3
CDR3 protein: ASSPGQGNYEQY

V gene: TRBV12-3/TRBV12-4
CDR3 protein: ASAPTGGYEQY

V gene: TRBV29-1
CDR3 protein: SVEALAGFSYNEQF

V gene: TRBV19
CDR3 protein: ASSIGYVEQY

V gene: TRBV29-1
CDR3 protein: SVQRALDEQF

V gene: TRBV28
CDR3 protein: ASSFRMGVGEQY

V gene: TRBV6-6
CDR3 protein: ASTPRLVNEQF

V gene: TRBV18
CDR3 protein: ASSRSDAEQF

V gene: TRBV5-1
CDR3 protein: ASSLGLSSGALSYEQY

V gene: TRBV5-6
CDR3 protein: ASSLSYSGRGEEKLF

V gene: TRBV2
CDR3 protein: ASSEATSGRAGTGELF

V gene: TRBV5-1
CDR3 protein: ASRQAVNQPQH